A single T cell receptor beta chain is shown here with its context. The antigen remains unidentified. The method was immunoSEQ multiplex PCR; TCRdb's version includes in-frame clones alone and lacks a portion of them. The table has roughly 19,000 clones, roughly 77% seen once. CDR3 size: 17 residues. The germline V and J ends were trimmed by 3 bases and 7 bases, with 22 bases remaining between them. The sample is drawn from a study of neoadjuvant nivolumab and ipilimumab in lung cancer. Study observations and caveats: From pretherapy to surgery, tumor richness and clonality rose with dual therapy.

This TCR derives from an adult with non-small cell lung cancer. This chain uses TRBV5-3 with TRBJ1-4, with a weak D call TRBD1 (6 bases). TRBV5-3 belongs to the ORF category, with a function that is uncertain. The sample here was tumor tissue, taken after neoadjuvant nivolumab, alone or with ipilimumab, at or shortly before surgery. In DNA, the CDR3 is TGTGCCAGAAGCTCGGCAGGGAGGGGGGAGGTTTCTGAAAAACTGTTTTTT. Translating gives CARSSAGRGEVSEKLFF.